A single sample gave rise to the 21 T cell receptor beta chains below, sequenced in a study of blood T cell repertoires in COVID-19. Method: immunoSEQ multiplex PCR; TCRdb's copy keeps in-frame clones and lacks some. The sample contains about 100,000 clones, around four fifths of which appear only once. Source material: peripheral blood. Receptors originate from a woman aged 70 to 79 with acute or convalescent COVID-19.

V is TRBV16 and J is TRBJ1-5, with a weak D call TRBD1 (5 bases). The germline gives CDR1 KGHSY, CDR2 FQNENV. The CDR3 spans 15 residues. The V end was cut by 0 bases, the J end by 7 bases, with 13 bases between. DNA for the CDR3: TGTGCCAGCAGCCAATCCGGAGGGGACGGGCAGCCCCAGCATTTT. Translated, it gives CASSQSGGDGQPQHF.

V gene TRBV12-5 combines with J gene TRBJ1-1; no clear D. This CDR3 has 12 residues. Trimming removed 0 bases at V and 7 bases at J, with 6 bases between. Germline CDR1 reads LGHNT; CDR2 reads FRNRAP. This chain's CDR3 is CASGLVQNEAFF. For the CDR3, the DNA is TGTGCTAGTGGTTTGGTACAAAATGAAGCTTTCTTT.

V usage is TRBV9 and J usage is TRBJ1-4; TRBD1 matches at 7 bases. The trim removed 3 bases at V and 4 bases at J, leaving 6 bases unmatched. Germline CDR1 SGDLS, CDR2 YYNGEE. This CDR3 is 15 amino acids long. In nucleotides, the CDR3 is TGTGCCAGCAGCGCTGGGACAGAATATAATGAAAAACTGTTTTTT. Its translation is CASSAGTEYNEKLFF.

The chain recombines TRBV29-1 with TRBJ1-6, with D perhaps TRBD1 (6 bases). Between the trimmed V and J ends, which lost 4 bases and 9 bases, there was a span of 13 bases. The CDR3 is 13 residues long. Germline assignment: CDR1 SQVTM and CDR2 ANQGSEA. CDR3 residues: CSVGTAARSPLHF. CDR3 nucleotide sequence: TGCAGCGTTGGGACAGCCGCGCGTTCACCCCTCCACTTT. The full variable domain, its missing parts supplied by reference TRBV29-1 and TRBJ1-6, is SAVISQKPSRDICQRGTSLTIQCQVDSQVTMMFWYRQQPGQSLTLIATANQGSEATYESGFVIDKFPISRPNLTFSTLTVSNMSPEDSSIYLCSVGTAARSPLHFGNGTRLTVT.

This clone was seen a single time. The V and J genes are TRBV6-5 and TRBJ1-1; no definite D call. Germline V lookup: CDR1 MNHEY, CDR2 SVGAGI. The CDR3 is 13 amino acids. With 11 bases removed from V and 5 bases from J, the gap between germline ends came to 18 bases. CDR3 DNA: TGTGCCTGTAAACCTCGGGAGGGAACTGAAGCTTTCTTT. Translated: CACKPREGTEAFF.

V is TRBV18 and J is TRBJ1-1, with D unclear. Germline V gives CDR1 KGHSH, CDR2 LQKENI. CDR3 length: 15 amino acids. Trimming removed 3 bases at V and 10 bases at J, with 21 bases between. DNA for the CDR3: TGTGCCAGCTCACCGCCGGGGTCCTCTGGCCCTGCAGCTTTCTTT. It translates to CASSPPGSSGPAAFF.

This CDR3 is CASSIPTSGDPATQYF. DNA for the CDR3: TGTGCCAGTAGTATTCCGACTAGCGGGGACCCTGCTACGCAGTATTTT. The chain uses TRBV19 and TRBJ2-3, with TRBD2 matching 11 bases. Germline CDR1 is LNHDA and CDR2 is SQIVND (reference sequence). V lost 3 bases, J lost 8 bases, and 10 bases stayed unmatched. The CDR3 contains 16 residues.

This clone was counted a single time. J is TRBJ2-7 and V is TRBV5-6; D is perhaps TRBD2 (5 bases). Germline V gene sequence: CDR1 SGHDT, CDR2 YYEEEE. The CDR3 is 13 residues long. Trimming took off 6 bases at V and 1 base at J, with 11 bases between the two ends. The chain's CDR3 is CASTRGQSYEQYV. The DNA of the CDR3 is TGTGCCAGCACCCGAGGGCAGTCCTACGAGCAGTACGTC.

This rearrangement joins TRBV19 to TRBJ1-3; 7 bases are a match to TRBD1. J was trimmed by 4 bases and V by 3 bases; bases with no gene match: 9. This CDR3 is 16 amino acids long. Germline CDR1 and CDR2: LNHDA and SQIVND (reference sequence). The CDR3 nucleotides read TGTGCCAGTAGTATCCCGGCCAGGGGGGCGGGAAACACCATATATTTT. Translated: CASSIPARGAGNTIYF.

This clone was found once. The chain links TRBV5-4 to TRBJ2-2; 7 nucleotides agree with TRBD1. Trimming at V came to 3 bases and at J to 1 base, leaving 3 bases not matched to a gene. This CDR3 has 15 residues. Germline V gene sequence: CDR1 SGHNT, CDR2 YYREEE (reference sequence). CDR3 loop: CASSSGTENTGELFF. In DNA form, the CDR3 reads TGTGCCAGCAGCTCCGGGACAGAGAACACCGGGGAGCTGTTTTTT. Based on the CDR3 plus reference TRBV5-4 and TRBJ2-2, the full variable domain is ETGVTQSPTHLIKTRGQQVTLRCSSQSGHNTVSWYQQALGQGPQFIFQYYREEENGRGNFPPRFSGLQFPNYSSELNVNALELDDSALYLCASSSGTENTGELFFGEGSRLTVL.

The chain recombines TRBV5-1 with TRBJ1-2; no reliable D call. V was shortened by 0 bases and J by 8 bases, with 11 bases between the two germline ends. Germline loops: CDR1 SGHRS, CDR2 YFSETQ. The CDR3 runs to 13 residues. This CDR3 reads CASSLVEGLGYTF. CDR3 DNA: TGCGCCAGCAGCTTGGTAGAGGGATTGGGCTACACCTTC.

CDR3 protein: CASSLRSGADTDTQYF. CDR3 DNA sequence: TGTGCCAGCAGCTTACGAAGCGGCGCCGACACAGATACGCAGTATTTT. The rearrangement joins TRBV7-9 to TRBJ2-3; TRBD2 is a possible D gene (5 bases). The CDR3 is 16 amino acids. The V and J ends lost 2 bases and 2 bases respectively, with 14 bases between them. In germline, CDR1 is SEHNR, CDR2 FQNEAQ (reference sequence).

V is TRBV29-1 and J is TRBJ2-1; 10 bases map to TRBD1. The V and J ends lost 5 bases and 2 bases, in that order; junction bases with no gene match: 6. The germline V gene encodes CDR1 SQVTM and CDR2 ANQGSEA. This CDR3 is built from 15 residues. The CDR3 sequence is CSVTGTGAAYNEQFF. The CDR3 nucleotides are TGCAGCGTTACCGGGACAGGGGCGGCCTACAATGAGCAGTTCTTC.

The chain links TRBV9 to TRBJ1-6; D is undetermined. Looked up from germline, CDR1 is SGDLS and CDR2 is YYNGEE. CDR3 length: 14 amino acids. V was clipped by 5 bases and J by 0 bases, with 6 bases between them. CDR3 DNA sequence: TGTGCCAGCAGGGGGAGCTCCTATAATTCACCCCTCCACTTT. Its translation is CASRGSSYNSPLHF.

The rearrangement joins TRBV6-5 to TRBJ1-5; unclear D gene. CDR3 length: 16 amino acids. The germline gives CDR1 MNHEY, CDR2 SVGAGI. Trimming took 2 bases from V and 5 from J, leaving 16 bases between them. The CDR3 sequence: CASSYGGGSDYQPQHF. In nucleotides, the CDR3 is TGTGCCAGCAGTTACGGAGGTGGGTCAGATTATCAGCCCCAGCATTTT.

The chain links TRBV4-1 to TRBJ2-3, with D unresolved. V was shortened by 1 base and J by 2 bases, with 10 bases between the two germline ends. Germline CDR1 reads MGHRA; CDR2 reads YSYEKL. CDR3 length equals 15 residues. CDR3 DNA: TGCGCCAGCAGCCAAGGATGGAGCGACACAGATACGCAGTATTTT. This translates into CASSQGWSDTDTQYF.

The CDR3 region has the DNA TGTGCCAGTCGGAGGGGGGGTCTTAATGAGCAGTTCTTC. This codes for CASRRGGLNEQFF. The V and J genes are TRBV19 and TRBJ2-1; tentative D call: TRBD2 (7 bases). The ends were cut back, 8 bases at V and 7 bases at J, with 15 bases in the middle. Germline V gene data show CDR1 as LNHDA and CDR2 as SQIVND (reference sequence). The CDR3 consists of 13 residues.

CDR3 loop: CASSQVDTNYGYTF. Written as DNA, the CDR3 is TGTGCCAGCAGCCAAGTCGACACTAACTATGGCTACACCTTC. The V gene is TRBV3-1 (or the pseudogene TRBV3-2), the J gene TRBJ1-2; D is unclear. Trimming cost V 1 base and J 0 bases, with 6 bases left between them. The CDR3 extends over 14 amino acids. CDR1 is LGHDT, CDR2 YNNKEL, per germline (reference sequence).

This clone appeared a few times. The chain combines TRBV2 with TRBJ2-1; 8 positions agree with TRBD1. This CDR3 is built from 15 residues. V lost 7 bases, J lost 4 bases, and 9 bases stayed unmatched. The germline gives CDR1 SNHLY, CDR2 FYNNEI. The CDR3 coding sequence is TGTGCCAGCACCACCGGGACAGGCGAGTACAATGAGCAGTTCTTC. This encodes CASTTGTGEYNEQFF.

The V gene is TRBV7-6, the J gene TRBJ2-5; TRBD2 matches at 8 bases. The CDR3 spans 15 residues. Per the germline V gene, CDR1 is SGHVS and CDR2 is FNYEAQ. V was pared by 3 bases and J by 1 base, with 4 bases of the junction left unmatched. CDR3: CASSFRSGAQETQYF. DNA for the CDR3: TGTGCCAGCAGCTTTCGTAGCGGGGCCCAAGAGACCCAGTACTTC.

The chain employs TRBV3-1 (or the pseudogene TRBV3-2) and TRBJ2-5; 9 bases are shared with TRBD1. With V trimmed by 7 bases and J by 5 bases, 11 bases remained unmatched. There are 15 residues in the CDR3. Per germline, CDR1 LGHDT and CDR2 YNNKEL (reference sequence). CDR3 amino acids: CASNSGQGGTETQYF. In DNA, the CDR3 is TGTGCCAGCAACTCGGGACAGGGTGGTACCGAGACCCAGTACTTC.